What follows are 17 T cell receptor beta chains derived from one specimen sequenced in a study of blood T cell repertoires in COVID-19. Method: immunoSEQ multiplex PCR; TCRdb's copy keeps in-frame clones and lacks some. The sample records roughly 300,000 clones, around 81% being singletons. What was sequenced was peripheral blood. These receptors were collected from an older woman with active or convalescent COVID-19.

V usage is TRBV3-1 (or the pseudogene TRBV3-2) and J usage is TRBJ2-2; 8 bases agree with TRBD1. Germline trimming cut 4 bases from V and 6 bases from J; bases unmatched to any gene: 7. The CDR3 runs 15 residues. Per the germline V gene, CDR1 is LGHDT and CDR2 is YNNKEL (reference sequence). DNA of the CDR3: TGTGCCAGCAGCCCGGGACAGGACCCTCCCGGGGAGCTGTTTTTT. It is translated as CASSPGQDPPGELFF.

This rearrangement joins TRBV15 to TRBJ2-3; TRBD2 is a possible D gene (7 bases). V was shortened by 1 base and J by 7 bases, with 12 bases between the two germline ends. Germline CDR1 LNHNV, CDR2 YYDKDF (reference sequence). The CDR3 contains 14 residues. The CDR3 DNA is TGTGCCACCAGCAGAGTACGGGGGGCGAATACGCAGTATTTT. It encodes CATSRVRGANTQYF. Full variable domain (remainder filled in from reference TRBV15 and TRBJ2-3): DAMVIQNPRYQVTQFGKPVTLSCSQTLNHNVMYWYQQKSSQAPKLLFHYYDKDFNNEADTPDNFQSRRPNTSFCFLDIRSPGLGDTAMYLCATSRVRGANTQYFGPGTRLTVL.

The chain has TRBV10-3 and TRBJ1-5; possible D gene TRBD1, 6 bases. V was pared by 6 bases and J by 2 bases, with 11 bases between. This CDR3 has 14 amino acids. CDR1 and CDR2 (germline): ENHRY, SYGVKD. The CDR3 bases are TGTGCCATCAGACAGGGAAACGGCAATCAGCCCCAGCATTTT. Protein sequence: CAIRQGNGNQPQHF.

The chain combines TRBV4-3 with TRBJ2-3; the D is unclear. The CDR3 loop spans 14 amino acids. V lost 0 bases and J 4 bases, leaving 8 bases between the germline ends. The germline CDR1 and CDR2 sequences are LGHNA and YSLEER. The CDR3 here is CASSQDRFADTQYF. The CDR3 DNA sequence: TGCGCCAGCAGCCAAGATCGTTTCGCAGATACGCAGTATTTT.

This chain links TRBV10-3 with TRBJ1-1, with TRBD1 matching over 8 bases. Germline assignment: CDR1 ENHRY and CDR2 SYGVKD. V lost 6 bases, J lost 0 bases, and 6 bases stayed unmatched. This CDR3 contains 15 residues. CDR3 amino acids: CAISPDRGLNTEAFF. Here the CDR3 DNA reads TGTGCCATCAGCCCCGACAGGGGCCTGAACACTGAAGCTTTCTTT.

This clone has a single count. V and J are TRBV6-5 and TRBJ1-1, with a weak D call TRBD1 (5 bases). Trimming took off 0 bases at V and 5 bases at J, with 16 bases between the two ends. This CDR3 region has 16 residues. The germline V gene has CDR1 MNHEY and CDR2 SVGAGI. CDR3 protein: CASSYSAWAGRTEAFF. The CDR3 DNA follows: TGTGCCAGCAGTTACTCGGCCTGGGCAGGGAGGACTGAAGCTTTCTTT.

The chain has TRBV6-5 and TRBJ1-2, with D tentatively TRBD1 (5 bases). Germline V gene data show CDR1 as MNHEY and CDR2 as SVGAGI. The V end lost 9 bases, the J end lost 4 bases, and 12 bases lay between the germline ends. This CDR3 region has 12 residues. In nucleotides, the CDR3 is TGTGCCAGTTTTGGAGGGGTCTATGGCTACACCTTC. It encodes CASFGGVYGYTF.

The rearrangement links TRBV7-9 to TRBJ1-4; 8 nucleotides align to TRBD1. Germline values: CDR1 SEHNR, CDR2 FQNEAQ (reference sequence). Trimming removed 4 bases from V and 2 bases from J; junction bases left unmatched: 12. This CDR3 has 18 residues. Here the CDR3 DNA reads TGTGCCAGCAGCTCCGACAGGGGCCAGGAATTCACTAATGAAAAACTGTTTTTT. The encoded protein is CASSSDRGQEFTNEKLFF.

The chain recombines TRBV7-8 with TRBJ1-1, with 7 bases matching TRBD1. This CDR3 has 13 residues. The J segment lost 3 bases and the V segment lost 8 bases, leaving 6 bases of the junction unmatched. CDR1 is SGHVS, CDR2 FQNEAQ, per germline. DNA of the CDR3: TGTGCCAGCGACAGGGTCGTGGACACTGAAGCTTTCTTT. Translation gives CASDRVVDTEAFF.

The chain combines TRBV20-1 with TRBJ2-1, with D uncertain. CDR3 length: 13 amino acids. Germline assignment: CDR1 DFQATT and CDR2 SNEGSKA (reference sequence). V lost 3 bases and J 3 bases, leaving 9 bases between the germline ends. The CDR3 DNA follows: TGCAGTGCTAGTCAAGCTATCTACAATGAGCAGTTCTTC. This gives the protein CSASQAIYNEQFF.

The gene calls are TRBV4-1 and TRBJ2-7, with D possibly being TRBD2 (5 bases). V was pared by 3 bases and J by 6 bases, with 27 bases between. The CDR3 runs 18 residues. Germline CDR1 reads MGHRA; CDR2 reads YSYEKL. The CDR3 coding sequence is TGCGCCAGCAGCCAGTCCCCCAATGGACGGATCGACCGGGGCGAGCAGTACTTC. This encodes CASSQSPNGRIDRGEQYF.

This chain uses TRBV3-1 (or the pseudogene TRBV3-2) with TRBJ1-1; 11 nucleotides match TRBD1. The CDR3 loop spans 15 amino acids. In germline, CDR1 is LGHDT, CDR2 YNNKEL (reference sequence). V shed 1 base, J shed 7 bases, and the junction held 5 bases outside the gene matches. The CDR3 here is CASSQAGTGGIEAFF. For the CDR3, the DNA is TGTGCCAGCAGCCAAGCAGGGACAGGGGGAATTGAAGCTTTCTTT.

This clone has only a few counts. The chain carries TRBV6-5 and TRBJ1-6; 7 nucleotides agree with TRBD1. The trim removed 10 bases at V and 9 bases at J, leaving 12 bases unmatched. This CDR3 has 14 amino acids. CDR1 is MNHEY, CDR2 SVGAGI, per germline. CDR3 protein: CATRDRESRSPLHF. In DNA form, the CDR3 reads TGTGCCACCAGAGACAGGGAATCTCGTTCACCCCTCCACTTT.

The V call is TRBV7-2, the J call TRBJ2-5; TRBD1 matches 7 bases. The CDR3 extends over 15 amino acids. Germline-derived CDR1 and CDR2 are SGHTA and FQGNSA. Unmatched junction bases numbered 10, after V lost 5 bases and J lost 4 bases. CDR3 sequence: CASSPTGVGAETQYF. CDR3 sequence (DNA): TGTGCCAGCAGCCCCACAGGGGTTGGGGCAGAGACCCAGTACTTC. Drawing the rest from reference TRBV7-2 and TRBJ2-5, the complete variable domain is GAGVSQSPSNKVTEKGKDVELRCDPISGHTALYWYRQSLGQGLEFLIYFQGNSAPDKSGLPSDRFSAERTGGSVSTLTIQRTQQEDSAVYLCASSPTGVGAETQYFGPGTRLLVL.

This clone was seen only once. V usage is TRBV14 and J usage is TRBJ2-7, with 8 nucleotides matching TRBD1. Germline trimming cut 3 bases from V and 0 bases from J; bases unmatched to any gene: 10. CDR1 is SGHDN and CDR2 is FVKESK in the germline V gene. The CDR3 extends over 17 amino acids. This chain's CDR3 is CASSQTYTGGGSYEQYF. For the CDR3, the DNA is TGTGCCAGCAGCCAGACCTATACAGGGGGTGGCTCCTACGAGCAGTACTTC.

V and J are TRBV7-2 and TRBJ1-2; TRBD1 agrees at 7 bases. J lost 3 bases, V lost 1 base, and 5 bases had no gene match. Germline CDR1 and CDR2: SGHTA and FQGNSA. CDR3 length equals 15 residues. CDR3 coding DNA: TGTGCCAGCAGCTTAGATAAGGGGGCAGACTATGGCTACACCTTC. Amino acids: CASSLDKGADYGYTF.

J is TRBJ2-3 and V is TRBV6-2 or TRBV6-3; 10 bases align to TRBD2. Trimming removed 5 bases from V and 6 bases from J; junction bases left unmatched: 11. This CDR3 has 16 residues. CDR1 is MNHEY and CDR2 is SVGEGT in the germline V gene. Here the CDR3 reads CASSPLHSGGSDTQYF. CDR3 DNA sequence: TGTGCCAGCAGTCCGCTCCATAGCGGGGGGTCGGATACGCAGTATTTT.